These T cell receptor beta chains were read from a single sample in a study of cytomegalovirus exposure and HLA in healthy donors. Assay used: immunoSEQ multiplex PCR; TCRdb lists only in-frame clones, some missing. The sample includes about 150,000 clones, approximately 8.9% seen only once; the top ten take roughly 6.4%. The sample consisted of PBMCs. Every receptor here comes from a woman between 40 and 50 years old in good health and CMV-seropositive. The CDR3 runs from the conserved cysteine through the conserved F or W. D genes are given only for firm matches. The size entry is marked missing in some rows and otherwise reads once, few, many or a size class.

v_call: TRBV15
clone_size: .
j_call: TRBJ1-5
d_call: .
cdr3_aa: CATSRTYNQPQHF
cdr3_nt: TGTGCCACCAGCAGGACTTACAATCAGCCCCAGCATTTT

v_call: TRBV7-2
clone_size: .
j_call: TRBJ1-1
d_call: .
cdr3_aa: CASSLVPGNTEAFF
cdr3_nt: TGTGCCAGCAGCTTAGTACCGGGGAACACTGAAGCTTTCTTT

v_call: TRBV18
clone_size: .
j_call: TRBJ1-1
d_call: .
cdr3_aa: CASSPAGLNTEAFF
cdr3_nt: TGTGCCAGCTCACCGGCAGGTTTGAACACTGAAGCTTTCTTT

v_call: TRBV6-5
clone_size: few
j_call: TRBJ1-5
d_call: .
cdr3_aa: CASSPRLTSQPQHF
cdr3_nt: TGTGCCAGCAGTCCCCGATTAACTAGCCAGCCCCAGCATTTT

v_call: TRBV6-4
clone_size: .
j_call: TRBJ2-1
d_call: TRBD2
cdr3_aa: CASSPGLAGGPDEQFF
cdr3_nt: TGTGCCAGCAGTCCCGGACTAGCGGGGGGGCCGGATGAGCAGTTCTTC

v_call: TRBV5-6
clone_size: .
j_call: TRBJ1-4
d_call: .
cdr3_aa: CASSFLGAYNEKLFF
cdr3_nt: TGTGCCAGCAGCTTTTTGGGGGCGTATAATGAAAAACTGTTTTTT

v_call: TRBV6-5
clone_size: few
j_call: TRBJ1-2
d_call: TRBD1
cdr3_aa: CASSSGQGVGYGYTF
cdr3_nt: TGTGCCAGCAGTTCCGGACAGGGTGTCGGCTATGGCTACACCTTC

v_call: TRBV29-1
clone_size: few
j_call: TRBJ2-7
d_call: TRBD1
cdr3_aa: CSVIRQGALLSSYEQYF
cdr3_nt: TGCAGCGTTATTCGACAGGGGGCTTTGCTCAGCTCCTACGAGCAGTACTTC

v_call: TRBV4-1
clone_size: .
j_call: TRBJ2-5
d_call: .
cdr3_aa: CASSQDPGRETQYF
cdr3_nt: TGCGCCAGCAGCCAAGATCCTGGGAGGGAGACCCAGTACTTC

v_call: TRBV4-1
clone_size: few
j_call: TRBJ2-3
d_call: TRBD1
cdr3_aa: CASSFRGQGSTDTQYF
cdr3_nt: TGCGCCAGCAGTTTCCGGGGACAGGGCTCGACAGATACGCAGTATTTT

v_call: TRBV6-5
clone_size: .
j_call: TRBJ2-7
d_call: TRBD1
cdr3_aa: CASSIGQGTIYEQYF
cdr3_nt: TGTGCCAGCAGTATAGGACAGGGGACCATCTACGAGCAGTACTTC

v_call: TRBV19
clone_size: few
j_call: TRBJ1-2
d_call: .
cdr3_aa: CASSMGRGNYGYTF
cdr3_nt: TGTGCCAGTAGTATGGGTCGCGGAAACTATGGCTACACCTTC

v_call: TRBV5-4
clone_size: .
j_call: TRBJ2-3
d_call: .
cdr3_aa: CASSWFFGDTQYF
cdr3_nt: TGTGCCAGCAGCTGGTTTTTCGGAGATACGCAGTATTTT

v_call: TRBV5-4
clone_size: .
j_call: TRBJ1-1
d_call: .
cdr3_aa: CASSGGQIHTEAFF
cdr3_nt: TGTGCCAGCAGCGGGGGACAAATTCACACTGAAGCTTTCTTT

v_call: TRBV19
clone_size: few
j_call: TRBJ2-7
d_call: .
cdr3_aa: CASSNGGTYEQYF
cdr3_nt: TGTGCCAGTAGTAACGGGGGAACCTACGAGCAGTACTTC

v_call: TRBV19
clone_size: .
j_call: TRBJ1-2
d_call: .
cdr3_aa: CASSFRDSGQSGYTF
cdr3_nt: TGTGCCAGTAGTTTTCGGGACTCCGGCCAGTCTGGCTACACCTTC

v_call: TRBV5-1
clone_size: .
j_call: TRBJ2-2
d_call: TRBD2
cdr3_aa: CASSLQRGIYTGELFF
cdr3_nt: TGCGCCAGCAGCTTGCAGCGGGGGATATACACCGGGGAGCTGTTTTTT

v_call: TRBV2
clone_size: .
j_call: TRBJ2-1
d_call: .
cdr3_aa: CASSEQSQGQFF
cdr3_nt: TGTGCCAGCAGTGAACAGTCCCAGGGGCAGTTCTTC

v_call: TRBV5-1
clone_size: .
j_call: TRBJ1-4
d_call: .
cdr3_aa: CASSIGRALNEKLFF
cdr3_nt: TGCGCCAGCAGCATCGGCAGGGCTCTTAATGAAAAACTGTTTTTT

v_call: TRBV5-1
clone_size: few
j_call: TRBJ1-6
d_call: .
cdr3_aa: CASSLGQGGSYNSPLHF
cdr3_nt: TGCGCCAGCAGCTTGGGGCAGGGAGGCTCCTATAATTCACCCCTCCACTTT

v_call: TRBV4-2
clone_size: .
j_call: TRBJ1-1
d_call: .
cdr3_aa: CASSRQLTGNTEAFF
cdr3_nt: TGTGCCAGCAGCCGGCAGCTAACAGGGAACACTGAAGCTTTCTTT

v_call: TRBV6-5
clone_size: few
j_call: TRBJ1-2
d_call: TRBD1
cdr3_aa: CASSYSTSTGGYGYTF
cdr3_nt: TGTGCCAGCAGTTACTCAACTTCCACAGGGGGCTATGGCTACACCTTC

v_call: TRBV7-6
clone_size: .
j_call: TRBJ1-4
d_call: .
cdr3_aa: CASSRTAGLGEKLFF
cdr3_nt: TGTGCCAGCAGCCGAACGGCAGGGCTTGGGGAAAAACTGTTTTTT

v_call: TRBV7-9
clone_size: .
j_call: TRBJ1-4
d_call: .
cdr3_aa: CASSSKMQSTNEKLFF
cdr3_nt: TGTGCCAGCAGCTCCAAGATGCAGTCAACTAATGAAAAACTGTTTTTT

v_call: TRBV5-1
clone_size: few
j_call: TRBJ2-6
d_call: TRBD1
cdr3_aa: CASKRSGGLAGANVLTF
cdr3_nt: TGCGCCAGCAAAAGGTCAGGGGGCTTAGCTGGGGCCAACGTCCTGACTTTC

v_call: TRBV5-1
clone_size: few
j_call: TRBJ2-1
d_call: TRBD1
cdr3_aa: CASSPNPTGTGLNNEQFF
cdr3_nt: TGCGCCAGCAGCCCCAATCCGACCGGGACAGGGCTAAACAATGAGCAGTTCTTC

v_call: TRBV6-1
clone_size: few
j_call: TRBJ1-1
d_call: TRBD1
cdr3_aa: CASSAHRGEDTEAFF
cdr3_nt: TGTGCCAGCAGTGCCCACAGGGGGGAGGACACTGAAGCTTTCTTT

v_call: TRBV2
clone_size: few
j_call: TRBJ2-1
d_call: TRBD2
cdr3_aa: CASSEVGAGKWGNEQFF
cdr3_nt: TGTGCCAGCAGTGAAGTCGGAGCGGGAAAATGGGGCAATGAGCAGTTCTTC

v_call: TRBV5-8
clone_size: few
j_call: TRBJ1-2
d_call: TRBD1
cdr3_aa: CASSWRWDRTLGYTF
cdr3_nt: TGTGCCAGCAGCTGGCGATGGGACAGGACTTTGGGCTACACCTTC

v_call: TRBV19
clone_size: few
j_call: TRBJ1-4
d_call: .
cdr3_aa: CASSIVGIPNEKLFF
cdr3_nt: TGTGCCAGTAGTATAGTTGGCATTCCTAATGAAAAACTGTTTTTT

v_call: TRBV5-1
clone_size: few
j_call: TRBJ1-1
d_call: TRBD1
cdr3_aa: CASSLPSGQAGLNTEAFF
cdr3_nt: TGCGCCAGCAGCTTGCCCTCGGGACAGGCGGGATTGAACACTGAAGCTTTCTTT

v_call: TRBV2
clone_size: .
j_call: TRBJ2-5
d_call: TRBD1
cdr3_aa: CASSRGQEETQYF
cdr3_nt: TGTGCCAGCAGCCGGGGACAGGAAGAGACCCAGTACTTC

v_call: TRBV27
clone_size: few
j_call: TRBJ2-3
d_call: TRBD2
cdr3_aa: CASSLLAGLGTQYF
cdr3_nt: TGTGCCAGCAGTTTACTAGCGGGGTTGGGTACGCAGTATTTT

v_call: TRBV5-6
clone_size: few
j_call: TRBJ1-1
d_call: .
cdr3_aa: CASSSTVNTEAFF
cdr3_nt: TGTGCCAGCAGTTCGACTGTGAACACTGAAGCTTTCTTT

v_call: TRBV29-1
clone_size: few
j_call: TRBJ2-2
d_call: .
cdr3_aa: CSAGSLAGGTGELFF
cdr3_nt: TGCAGCGCCGGGTCACTGGCAGGGGGGACCGGGGAGCTGTTTTTT

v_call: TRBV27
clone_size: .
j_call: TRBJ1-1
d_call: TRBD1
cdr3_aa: CASSSLWDSATEAFF
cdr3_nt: TGTGCCAGCAGTTCCCTGTGGGACAGCGCGACTGAAGCTTTCTTT

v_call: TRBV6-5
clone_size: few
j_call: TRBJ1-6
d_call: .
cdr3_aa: CASSQGRNSPLHF
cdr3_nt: TGTGCCAGCAGCCAGGGCCGTAATTCACCCCTCCACTTT

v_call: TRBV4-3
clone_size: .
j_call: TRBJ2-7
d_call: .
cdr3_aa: CASSQDRRQGLYEQYF
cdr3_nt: TGCGCCAGCAGCCAAGATCGAAGGCAGGGCTTATACGAGCAGTACTTC

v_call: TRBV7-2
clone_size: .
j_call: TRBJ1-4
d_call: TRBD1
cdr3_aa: CASSLVFDRVNEKLFF
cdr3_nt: TGTGCCAGCAGCTTAGTGTTTGACAGGGTCAATGAAAAACTGTTTTTT